This T cell receptor beta chain appears in the sequencing data of a study of cytomegalovirus exposure and HLA in healthy donors. About the research overall: Ancestry clustering placed roughly four fifths of more than 350 genotyped donors in the Caucasian-associated cluster.

The trim removed 5 bases at V and 3 bases at J, leaving 9 bases unmatched. Germline CDR1 and CDR2: SGHVS and FQNEAQ. This CDR3 is 16 amino acids long. The study ran its PCR with 60 Vbeta and 13 Jbeta primers. The method was immunoSEQ multiplex PCR; TCRdb's version includes in-frame clones alone and lacks a portion of them. The sample contains about 170,000 clones, 70% to 80% of which appear only once. The chain is built from TRBV7-8 and TRBJ2-3; 9 positions agree with TRBD1. Sequencing was performed on PBMCs. The sequence derives from a female donor in good health and CMV-seronegative. The DNA of the CDR3 is TGTGCCAGCAGCGCCCGACAGGGGGATGAGACAGATACGCAGTATTTT. This encodes CASSARQGDETDTQYF.